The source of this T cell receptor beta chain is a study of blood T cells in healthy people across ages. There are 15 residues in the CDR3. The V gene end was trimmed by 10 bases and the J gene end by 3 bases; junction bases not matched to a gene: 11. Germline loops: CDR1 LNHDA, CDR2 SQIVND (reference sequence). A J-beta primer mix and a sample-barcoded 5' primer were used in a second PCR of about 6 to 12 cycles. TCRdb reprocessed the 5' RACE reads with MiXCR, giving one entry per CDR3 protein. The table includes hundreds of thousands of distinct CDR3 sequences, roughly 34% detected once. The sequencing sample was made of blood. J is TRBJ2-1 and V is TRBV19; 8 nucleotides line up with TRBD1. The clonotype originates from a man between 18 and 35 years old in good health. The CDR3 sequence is CATQLQGGGYNEQFF. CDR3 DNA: TGTGCCACCCAACTACAGGGGGGCGGCTACAATGAGCAGTTCTTC. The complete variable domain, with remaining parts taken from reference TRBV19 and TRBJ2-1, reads DGGITQSPKYLFRKEGQNVTLSCEQNLNHDAMYWYRQDPGQGLRLIYYSQIVNDFQKGDIAEGYSVSREKKESFPLTVTSAQKNPTAFYLCATQLQGGGYNEQFFGPGTRLTVL.